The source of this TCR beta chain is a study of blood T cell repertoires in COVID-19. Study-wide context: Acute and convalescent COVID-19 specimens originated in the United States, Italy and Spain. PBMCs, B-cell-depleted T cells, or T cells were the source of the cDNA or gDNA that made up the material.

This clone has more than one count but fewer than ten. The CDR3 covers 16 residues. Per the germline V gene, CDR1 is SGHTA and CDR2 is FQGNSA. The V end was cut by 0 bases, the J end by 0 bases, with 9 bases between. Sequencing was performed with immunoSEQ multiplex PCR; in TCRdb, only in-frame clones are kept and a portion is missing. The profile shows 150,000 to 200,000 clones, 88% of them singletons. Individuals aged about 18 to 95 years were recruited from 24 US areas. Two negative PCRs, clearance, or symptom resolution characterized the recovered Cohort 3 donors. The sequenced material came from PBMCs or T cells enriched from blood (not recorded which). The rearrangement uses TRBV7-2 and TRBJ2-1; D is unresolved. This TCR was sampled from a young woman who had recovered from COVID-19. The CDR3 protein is CASSLAPQSSYNEQFF. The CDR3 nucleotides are TGTGCCAGCAGCTTAGCGCCACAAAGCTCCTACAATGAGCAGTTCTTC.